Detailed here is one TCR beta chain. This clone was detected once. What this receptor recognizes is not known. Base qualities are not provided; no much larger clone lies one nucleotide away. The immunoSEQ Assay, a bias-controlled multiplex PCR, was used to amplify TCRbeta CDR3 regions from genomic DNA. The study's own analysis went as follows. The number of nucleated cells in each sample was estimated from the amplification of reference gene primers within the assay. Sequence reads were collapsed and filtered to measure the absolute abundance of every unique TCRbeta CDR3 rearrangement. For each sample, productive Simpson clonality was calculated as the square root of Simpson's diversity index over productive rearrangements. As stored in TCRdb, this immuneACCESS dataset retains in-frame rearrangements with V and J assigned. A fraction of the clones does not appear; measured against another copy, unresolved V genes explain less than half of the discrepancy, and the remainder lacks a known reason. For V, J and clone size, that table is used; D and trimming come from the DNA. This sample comprises 200,000 or so clones, less than 90% of them detected only once. The leading ten clones occupy about 2% of the sample.

The collaborating institutions used their own protocols to collect whole blood in K2EDTA tubes. For TCRbeta analysis, collaborator samples were shipped as frozen whole blood, as isolated PBMCs, or as DNA extracted from either sample type. The data were taken from a study of blood T cell repertoires in COVID-19 (dated by TCRdb to between 2020 and 2021). A note on the overall study: Samples covering the acute and convalescent phases of COVID-19 were provided by collaborators in the United States, Italy and Spain. The sample metadata nearly always contained a de-identified subject ID, COVID-19 status, age in years and sex. The repertoires were made available in a free public database intended to serve as a resource for research on the immune response to SARS-CoV-2. HLA class I and class II types, where available, came from metadata supplied by the sample provider rather than from assay-based typing. Samples were obtained from the ongoing ImmuneRACE study (first 160 participants) and from some 1,300 subjects provided by 6 global collaborators. The dataset comprised deeply sampled blood TCRbeta repertoires from subjects exposed to, actively infected with, or recovered from COVID-19. The prospective study material was composed of cDNA or gDNA derived from T cells, B-cell-depleted T cells, or PBMCs. The paper as a whole reports these results and caveats: How much clinical and demographic metadata was included differed by source and by participant, and the metadata was provided uncurated.

V gives up 7 bases and J gives up 2 bases, and the segment between their germline ends measures 15 bases. The CDR3 runs 15 residues from the cysteine to the phenylalanine. Only the CDR3 DNA stays, 45 bases, in frame from base 1. The germline V gene gives CDR1 as MDHEN and CDR2 as SYDVKM. The receptor's source is a man aged 70 or older with active or convalescent COVID-19. Source material: peripheral blood. The receptor chain draws on TRBV28 and TRBJ1-3; a tentative D call is TRBD1 (5 bases match). The DNA sequence reads TGTGCCAGCACCCCAGGGCGAATGCCTGGAAACACCATATATTTT. It translates as CASTPGRMPGNTIYF.